A single sample is the source of the 24 T cell receptor beta chains below, sequenced in a study of blood T cells in healthy people across ages. For the second PCR, which ran for roughly 6 to 12 cycles, a sample-barcoded 5' primer and a J-beta primer mix were used. TCRdb re-derived calls from the 5' RACE reads in MiXCR, one entry per CDR3 protein. The sample includes approximately 350,000 distinct CDR3 sequences, roughly half seen only once; the top ten take over 40%. Sequencing was done on a sample of blood. Receptors originate from a man aged 55 to 70 in good health.

The chain has TRBV12-3 or TRBV12-4 and TRBJ1-1; 8 positions agree with TRBD1. The CDR3 loop spans 14 amino acids. Germline trimming cut 6 bases from V and 1 base from J; bases unmatched to any gene: 4. The CDR3: CASRITGGNTEAFF. In DNA, the CDR3 is TGTGCCAGCAGGATAACAGGGGGGAACACTGAAGCTTTCTTT.

This clonotype appeared a few times. J is TRBJ2-7 and V is TRBV21-1; the DNA was not used to check the table's D call, TRBD1. TRBV21-1 is shown as a pseudogene. The CDR3 has 16 residues. As DNA, the CDR3 is TGTGCCAGCAGCACCCAGACAGGGCTCTTGGTCGACGAGCAGTACTTC. This codes for CASSTQTGLLVDEQYF.

This clonotype was detected only once. The V gene is TRBV27, the J gene TRBJ1-2, with D possibly matching TRBD1 (6 bases). Germline-derived CDR1 and CDR2 are MNHEY and SMNVEV (reference sequence). Trimming cost V 5 bases and J 10 bases, with 14 bases left between them. The CDR3 loop spans 12 amino acids. CDR3 DNA sequence: TGTGCCAGCAGTACCCTCACAGGGACCTACACCTTC. It yields the protein CASSTLTGTYTF.

The chain couples TRBV7-2 to TRBJ2-7, with TRBD1 matching 9 bases. Germline CDR1 and CDR2: SGHTA and FQGNSA. Trimming cost V 2 bases and J 0 bases; bases outside gene matches: 11. This CDR3 is 18 amino acids long. In DNA, the CDR3 is TGTGCCAGCAGCTTATCGGACAGGGGAATACCCAGCTCCTACGAGCAGTACTTC. Amino acids: CASSLSDRGIPSSYEQYF.

The V and J genes are TRBV7-9 and TRBJ2-3, with TRBD1 matching over 9 bases. The trim removed 6 bases at V and 5 bases at J, leaving 3 bases unmatched. The CDR3 length is 13 residues. Germline-derived CDR1 and CDR2 are SEHNR and FQNEAQ (reference sequence). The CDR3 bases are TGTGCCAGCAGGGACAGGGGTGTAGATACGCAGTATTTT. It codes for CASRDRGVDTQYF.

This chain joins TRBV20-1 and TRBJ2-5; 11 bases agree with TRBD2. V dropped 0 bases and J dropped 13; count of bases not matched to a gene: 10. CDR3 size: 14 residues. In germline, CDR1 is DFQATT, CDR2 SNEGSKA (reference sequence). The CDR3 region is CSARELLAGAVPYF. The CDR3 DNA sequence: TGCAGTGCTAGAGAGCTACTAGCGGGAGCTGTCCCGTACTTC.

The rearrangement joins TRBV6-5 to TRBJ1-2, with 9 positions matching TRBD1. The CDR3 is 13 amino acids. Germline V gene sequence: CDR1 MNHEY, CDR2 SVGAGI. Germline trimming cut 5 bases from V and 8 bases from J; bases unmatched to any gene: 6. The CDR3 protein is CASSKGQGVGYTF. The CDR3 DNA reads as TGTGCCAGCAGTAAGGGACAGGGCGTCGGCTACACCTTC.

The J gene is TRBJ2-7, the V gene TRBV10-3; TRBD2 aligns across 12 bases. J was trimmed by 6 bases and V by 6 bases; bases with no gene match: 3. The CDR3 covers 13 residues. The germline gives CDR1 ENHRY, CDR2 SYGVKD. This CDR3 reads CAIRTSGRREQYF. For the CDR3, the DNA is TGTGCCATCAGGACTAGCGGGAGACGCGAGCAGTACTTC.

The CDR3 DNA follows: TGCGCCAGCAGCAGCGAACAGGGGCGAACTGAAGCTTTCTTT. Protein: CASSSEQGRTEAFF. The chain carries TRBV5-1 and TRBJ1-1, with 7 nucleotides matching TRBD1. The CDR3 extends over 14 amino acids. The germline CDR1 and CDR2 sequences are SGHRS and YFSETQ. The trim removed 4 bases at V and 5 bases at J, leaving 8 bases unmatched. Full variable domain (outside the CDR3, taken from reference TRBV5-1 and TRBJ1-1): KAGVTQTPRYLIKTRGQQVTLSCSPISGHRSVSWYQQTPGQGLQFLFEYFSETQRNKGNFPGRFSGRQFSNSRSEMNVSTLELGDSALYLCASSSEQGRTEAFFGQGTRLTVV.

The V gene is TRBV25-1, the J gene TRBJ1-2; D uncertain. CDR1 MGHDK and CDR2 SYGVNS come from the germline V gene. V lost 7 bases to trimming and J lost 3 bases, with 6 bases between them. CDR3 length equals 11 residues. This chain's CDR3 is CASTGDYGYTF. In DNA form, the CDR3 reads TGTGCCAGCACGGGTGACTATGGCTACACCTTC.

This clonotype was recorded once. The CDR3 reads CASSLAGVGSGGIYNEQFF. The CDR3 DNA sequence: TGTGCCAGCAGCTTAGCGGGGGTAGGTAGCGGGGGGATTTACAATGAGCAGTTCTTC. The chain couples TRBV7-2 to TRBJ2-1; 10 bases line up with TRBD2. V lost 0 bases to trimming and J lost 4 bases; unmatched junction nucleotides: 12. The CDR3 runs to 19 residues. Germline values: CDR1 SGHTA, CDR2 FQGNSA.

The chain is built from TRBV19 and TRBJ2-7; tentative D call: TRBD1 (6 bases). Germline V lookup: CDR1 LNHDA, CDR2 SQIVND (reference sequence). The CDR3 length is 14 residues. With 3 bases removed from V and 5 bases from J, the gap between germline ends came to 14 bases. CDR3 sequence (DNA): TGTGCCAGTAGTATGGGGGCAGGGGTCCACGAGCAGTACTTC. Protein sequence: CASSMGAGVHEQYF.

The chain carries TRBV29-1 and TRBJ2-5; possibly TRBD2 for D (5 bases). V lost 3 bases and J 9 bases, leaving 8 bases between the germline ends. The V gene's germline CDR1 is SQVTM and CDR2 ANQGSEA. The CDR3 is 10 residues long. This CDR3 is CSVDSEAQYF. The CDR3 DNA follows: TGCAGCGTTGACTCGGAGGCCCAGTACTTC.

There are a few counts of this clonotype. This clone may be a read error of a much larger clone one base away. The chain joins TRBV7-3 to TRBJ2-3; D may be TRBD2 (5 bases). V was trimmed by 5 bases and J by 5 bases, leaving 17 bases between them. The CDR3 has 15 amino acids. CDR1 SGHTA and CDR2 FQGTGA come from the germline V gene. CDR3 sequence: CASSPVGAGGDTQYF. The CDR3 DNA follows: TGTGCCAGCAGCCCTGTGGGAGCTGGAGGAGATACGCAGTATTTT.

The V call is TRBV12-5, the J call TRBJ2-5; 7 bases are a match to TRBD2. Germline V CDR1 and CDR2: LGHNT, FRNRAP. J was trimmed by 11 bases and V by 0 bases; bases with no gene match: 24. This CDR3 has 19 residues. The CDR3 protein is CASGLVQFREEDSYNEQYF. The CDR3 bases are TGTGCTAGTGGTTTGGTACAATTTCGGGAGGAGGATTCATACAATGAGCAGTACTTC.

This sequence joins TRBV20-1 and TRBJ1-1; D may be TRBD1 (5 bases). Germline V lookup: CDR1 DFQATT, CDR2 SNEGSKA (reference sequence). The V and J ends lost 0 bases and 1 base respectively, with 12 bases between them. There are 15 residues in the CDR3. CDR3: CSARDIRGPNTEAFF. DNA of the CDR3: TGCAGTGCTAGAGATATTAGGGGTCCGAACACTGAAGCTTTCTTT.

The CDR3 DNA reads as TGTGCCAGCAGTTACTCCTCGCGGGCGGGAGGGGGCTCCGAGCAGTACTTC. This codes for CASSYSSRAGGGSEQYF. The gene calls are TRBV6-5 and TRBJ2-7; 9 bases align to TRBD2. V shed 0 bases, J shed 6 bases, and the junction held 12 bases outside the gene matches. Per germline, CDR1 MNHEY and CDR2 SVGAGI. The CDR3 covers 17 residues.

CDR3 amino acids: CASSRGPNTGELFF. CDR3 DNA sequence: TGTGCCAGCAGTCGCGGGCCTAACACCGGGGAGCTGTTTTTT. The J gene is TRBJ2-2, the V gene TRBV6-1, with TRBD2 as a possible D gene (5 bases). The V end was cut by 5 bases, the J end by 2 bases, with 9 bases between. Germline V gene sequence: CDR1 MNHNS, CDR2 SASEGT. This CDR3 region has 14 residues.

Comments on this clonotype: An end of the junction differs from the germline gene, which may be a read error. This chain joins TRBV4-2 and TRBJ2-1; 9 bases match TRBD1. Germline values: CDR1 LGHNA, CDR2 YNFKEQ. This CDR3 spans 15 amino acids. CDR3 amino acids: CASSQAGTGINGQFF. The CDR3 DNA reads TGTGCCAGCAGCCAAGCTGGGACAGGGATCAATGGGCAGTTCTTC.

This clonotype was observed a handful of times. The V and J genes are TRBV20-1 and TRBJ2-5, with a weak D call TRBD2 (6 bases). Germline lookup yields CDR1 DFQATT and CDR2 SNEGSKA (reference sequence). The CDR3 covers 14 residues. Trimming took 3 bases from V and 5 from J, leaving 16 bases between them. The CDR3 DNA reads as TGCAGTGCTAGGAGTCCACTAGCTTCGGAGACCCAGTACTTC. Protein: CSARSPLASETQYF.

This clonotype was seen a few times. The gene calls are TRBV5-6 and TRBJ2-5, with D possibly TRBD1 on 6 matching bases. With 3 bases removed from V and 0 bases from J, the gap between germline ends came to 15 bases. This CDR3 region has 16 residues. CDR1 is SGHDT, CDR2 YYEEEE, per germline. The CDR3 region has the DNA TGTGCCAGCAGCTCCCCGGTCAGGGACAACCAAGAGACCCAGTACTTC. This translates into CASSSPVRDNQETQYF.

CDR3 sequence: CASSYAPSGGENEQYF. The CDR3 DNA sequence: TGTGCCAGCAGCTACGCACCTAGCGGGGGGGAAAATGAGCAGTACTTC. The chain joins TRBV7-8 to TRBJ2-5, with TRBD2 matching 12 bases. Germline-derived CDR1 and CDR2 are SGHVS and FQNEAQ. With 4 bases clipped from V and 11 bases from J, the junction kept 14 bases outside the gene matches. This CDR3 is 16 amino acids long. The full variable domain, completed using reference TRBV7-8 and TRBJ2-5, is GAGVSQSPRYKVAKRGQDVALRCDPISGHVSLFWYQQALGQGPEFLTYFQNEAQLDKSGLPSDRFFAERPEGSVSTLKIQRTQQEDSAVYLCASSYAPSGGENEQYFGPGTRLLVL.

This clonotype came up once. This chain links TRBV20-1 with TRBJ2-3; TRBD1 matches at 7 bases. Germline V gives CDR1 DFQATT, CDR2 SNEGSKA (reference sequence). The ends lost 8 bases at V and 4 bases at J; junction bases unmatched: 6. The CDR3 totals 12 residues. The CDR3 DNA reads TGCAGTACCCGACAGGGCCCAGATACGCAGTATTTT. Translated, it gives CSTRQGPDTQYF.

This clonotype has more than one count but fewer than ten. This chain connects TRBV7-2 to TRBJ2-1; 10 nucleotides agree with TRBD2. This CDR3 contains 15 residues. The junction had 6 bases not matched to a gene; V was cut back by 5 bases and J by 5 bases. Germline lookup yields CDR1 SGHTA and CDR2 FQGNSA. The CDR3 here is CASSAGLAKNNEQFF. The CDR3 coding sequence is TGTGCCAGCAGCGCGGGACTAGCGAAAAACAATGAGCAGTTCTTC.